This T cell receptor beta chain was sequenced for a study of beta chain features in type 1 diabetes. Per germline, CDR1 SGHRS and CDR2 YFSETQ. The V and J ends lost 0 bases and 7 bases respectively, with 7 bases between them. CDR3 length: 12 amino acids. Sequenced material consisted of expressed TCRB transcripts (all of the isolated RNA was reverse transcribed). Data came from immunoSEQ multiplex PCR; TCRdb stores just in-frame clones and leaves some out. This sample has 860,000 or so clones; about a sixth occur once, and the top ten carry about 0.02%. This clone was seen only a few times. V is TRBV5-1 and J is TRBJ1-2, with D unclear. The TCR originated in a woman aged 18-29 years in good health. Specimen: naive CD4+ T cells from blood. CDR3 DNA sequence: TGCGCCAGCAGCTTGGAGGGCGGTGGCTACACCTTC. Protein sequence: CASSLEGGGYTF.